This T cell receptor (beta chain) was found in a study of identical twins. Study results and limitations: Compared with models, monozygotic twins showed more out-of-frame TCR alpha sharing.

The CDR3 extends over 14 amino acids. Trimming removed 7 bases from V and 2 bases from J; junction bases left unmatched: 6. From germline, CDR1 is SNHLY and CDR2 FYNNEI. Worth noting for this clonotype: What it binds is unknown.

Via MiXCR, TCRdb re-called the 5' RACE reads, giving one row per CDR3 protein. Among some 1,700,000 distinct CDR3 sequences, about 30% were seen once, and the ten largest hold approximately 0.29%. The TCR originated in a newborn girl in good health. The V and J genes are TRBV2 and TRBJ2-3; TRBD2 matches 7 bases. The sequenced sample consisted of cord blood. This CDR3 is CASTKRENTDTQYF. DNA of the CDR3: TGTGCCAGCACAAAGCGGGAAAACACAGATACGCAGTATTTT.